Below are 22 T cell receptor beta chains sequenced from a single sample in a study of shared clonotypes between healthy human individuals. TCRdb's copy holds only in-frame clones and misses some; the assay was immunoSEQ multiplex PCR. This sample has about 2.2 million clones, with about 93% found just once. CD45RO-negative cells were positively selected for CCR7, leaving out terminally differentiated effector memory CD45RA+ cells. Sequencing used naive CD8+ T cells from PBMCs. The receptor set was obtained from a man aged 18 to 29 in good health. Some clones in this sample may be carry-over from other donors' samples.

Note on this clone: This same CDR3 is encoded by further DNA sequences in the sample. The V call is TRBV7-9, the J call TRBJ2-1; 8 positions match TRBD2. The CDR3 spans 16 residues. Germline V gene lookup returns CDR1 SEHNR and CDR2 FQNEAQ (reference sequence). The trim removed 6 bases at V and 0 bases at J, leaving 7 bases unmatched. Here the CDR3 DNA reads TGTGCCAGCAGTTGGCCTACTAGCGGCTCCTACAATGAGCAGTTCTTC. This encodes CASSWPTSGSYNEQFF.

The rearrangement links TRBV7-3 to TRBJ2-7, with 8 bases fitting TRBD1. Germline V gene data show CDR1 as SGHTA and CDR2 as FQGTGA. Trimming removed 0 bases from V and 5 bases from J; junction bases left unmatched: 6. CDR3 length: 15 residues. The CDR3 here is CASSLTGQGADEQYF. DNA of the CDR3: TGTGCCAGCAGCTTAACAGGGCAGGGGGCCGACGAGCAGTACTTC.

This clone came up once. The genes are TRBV29-1 and TRBJ2-7; D is possibly TRBD2 (5 bases). The V end was cut by 2 bases, the J end by 0 bases, with 8 bases between. CDR3 length equals 13 residues. Germline-derived CDR1 and CDR2 are SQVTM and ANQGSEA. In DNA, the CDR3 is TGCAGCGTTGAAACCGGGAACTCCTACGAGCAGTACTTC. This gives the protein CSVETGNSYEQYF.

This chain uses TRBV27 with TRBJ1-1; 7 positions match TRBD1. The junction had 5 bases not matched to a gene; V was cut back by 2 bases and J by 5 bases. This CDR3 contains 14 residues. Germline values: CDR1 MNHEY, CDR2 SMNVEV (reference sequence). In nucleotides, the CDR3 is TGTGCCAGCAGTTTACGTTCAGGGGGAACTGAAGCTTTCTTT. As protein: CASSLRSGGTEAFF.

A single count supports this clone. The chain employs TRBV7-9 and TRBJ2-7, with D maybe TRBD1 (6 bases). Germline V gene lookup returns CDR1 SEHNR and CDR2 FQNEAQ (reference sequence). V was trimmed by 5 bases and J by 5 bases, leaving 19 bases between them. The CDR3 covers 15 residues. CDR3 bases: TGTGCCAGCAGCCAAAATACAGGGTTCAACCACGAGCAGTACTTC. This translates into CASSQNTGFNHEQYF. The full variable domain, completed using reference TRBV7-9 and TRBJ2-7, is DTGVSQNPRHKITKRGQNVTFRCDPISEHNRLYWYRQTLGQGPEFLTYFQNEAQLEKSRLLSDRFSAERPKGSFSTLEIQRTEQGDSAMYLCASSQNTGFNHEQYFGPGTRLTVT.

V is TRBV5-4 and J is TRBJ2-1, with D perhaps matching TRBD1 or TRBD2 (5 bases each). Trimming removed 1 base from V and 8 bases from J, with 10 bases in between. The germline gives CDR1 SGHNT, CDR2 YYREEE (reference sequence). The CDR3 is made up of 13 amino acids. Here the CDR3 reads CASSLWGSDEQFF. CDR3 bases: TGTGCCAGCAGCTTGTGGGGGTCGGATGAGCAGTTCTTC.

The V call is TRBV7-8, the J call TRBJ2-2, with a weak D call TRBD1 (6 bases). V lost 3 bases and J 7 bases, leaving 24 bases between the germline ends. The germline V gene encodes CDR1 SGHVS and CDR2 FQNEAQ. The CDR3 covers 18 residues. The CDR3 DNA reads as TGTGCCAGCAGCTTGAGCCTCGGCAGGGGTTATGGCCACGGGGAGCTGTTTTTT. This codes for CASSLSLGRGYGHGELFF.

On this clone: Other DNA sequences in this specimen translate into the identical CDR3. The V and J genes are TRBV9 and TRBJ2-7, with D perhaps TRBD2 (5 bases). The CDR3 is made up of 14 amino acids. The V gene lost 2 bases and the J gene lost 4 bases, with 13 bases spanning the gap. From germline, CDR1 is SGDLS and CDR2 YYNGEE. This chain's CDR3 is CASSVGGSEYEQYF. In DNA, the CDR3 is TGTGCCAGCAGCGTCGGCGGGTCCGAATACGAGCAGTACTTC.

The rearrangement links TRBV13 to TRBJ1-2; 10 bases map to TRBD1. The CDR3 spans 13 residues. Germline loops: CDR1 PRHDT, CDR2 FYEKMQ (reference sequence). V lost 6 bases, J lost 6 bases, and 4 bases stayed unmatched. Here the CDR3 reads CASSAGTGDGYTF. The CDR3 DNA is TGTGCCAGCAGTGCCGGGACAGGGGATGGCTACACCTTC.

The rearrangement joins TRBV4-2 to TRBJ1-2; 8 bases are a match to TRBD1. This CDR3 spans 15 amino acids. After removal of 1 base from V and 3 bases from J, the junction contained 4 bases not matched to a gene. Germline assignment: CDR1 LGHNA and CDR2 YNFKEQ. This CDR3 reads CASSQGQGLDYGYTF. The CDR3 DNA reads as TGTGCCAGCAGCCAAGGACAGGGGCTCGACTATGGCTACACCTTC.

The chain is built from TRBV11-2 and TRBJ2-7; 14 bases are shared with TRBD2. CDR1 is SGHAT, CDR2 FQNNGV, per germline. J lost 2 bases, V lost 4 bases, and 13 bases had no gene match. The CDR3 is made up of 19 amino acids. This chain's CDR3 is CASSYKPPGLAGEAYEQYF. CDR3 DNA sequence: TGTGCCAGCAGCTATAAGCCGCCGGGACTAGCGGGAGAGGCCTACGAGCAGTACTTC. Full variable domain (missing parts from reference TRBV11-2 and TRBJ2-7): EAGVAQSPRYKIIEKRQSVAFWCNPISGHATLYWYQQILGQGPKLLIQFQNNGVVDDSQLPKDRFSAERLKGVDSTLKIQPAKLEDSAVYLCASSYKPPGLAGEAYEQYFGPGTRLTVT.

This clone has only one observation. Other DNA sequences of this sample code for an identical CDR3. The chain has TRBV7-6 and TRBJ2-7, with 8 positions matching TRBD1. The length of the CDR3 is 14 residues. The trim removed 3 bases at V and 2 bases at J, leaving 3 bases unmatched. Germline-derived CDR1 and CDR2 are SGHVS and FNYEAQ. CDR3 residues: CASSFGQGTYEQYF. In DNA, the CDR3 is TGTGCCAGCAGCTTCGGACAGGGTACCTACGAGCAGTACTTC.

The chain recombines TRBV5-4 with TRBJ2-1, with D unresolved. V gave up 0 bases and J gave up 2 bases, with 9 bases separating them. The CDR3 is 15 residues long. CDR1 is SGHNT, CDR2 YYREEE, per germline (reference sequence). CDR3 sequence: CASSLGSGPYNEQFF. CDR3 sequence (DNA): TGTGCCAGCAGCTTGGGGTCAGGCCCCTACAATGAGCAGTTCTTC.

The V call is TRBV7-2, the J call TRBJ2-1, with 12 nucleotides matching TRBD2. The CDR3 loop spans 19 amino acids. Germline trimming cut 5 bases from V and 0 bases from J; bases unmatched to any gene: 11. Germline assignment: CDR1 SGHTA and CDR2 FQGNSA. In DNA form, the CDR3 reads TGTGCCAGCAGCCTAAACCCCGGACTAGCGGGATACTCCTACAATGAGCAGTTCTTC. Protein product: CASSLNPGLAGYSYNEQFF.

The chain recombines TRBV5-1 with TRBJ1-1; perhaps TRBD1 as D (6 bases). The CDR3 sequence is 12 residues long. V lost 0 bases and J 8 bases, leaving 8 bases between the germline ends. CDR1 SGHRS and CDR2 YFSETQ come from the germline V gene. In DNA form, the CDR3 reads TGCGCCAGCAGCTTGGCAGGGGAAGAAGCTTTCTTT. Translating gives CASSLAGEEAFF.

The chain uses TRBV5-5 and TRBJ2-7; the D gene could be TRBD1 or TRBD2 (5 bases each). The CDR3 length is 16 residues. Germline assignment: CDR1 SGHKS and CDR2 YYEKEE (reference sequence). Between the trimmed V and J ends, which lost 3 bases and 3 bases, there was a span of 19 bases. The chain's CDR3 is CASSSESGPQVYEQYF. DNA for the CDR3: TGTGCCAGCAGCTCTGAATCGGGGCCCCAGGTCTACGAGCAGTACTTC.

CDR3 nucleotide sequence: TGTGCCAGCAGTTTACAAGGGCCCCTCACCGGGGAGCTGTTTTTT. Translating it yields CASSLQGPLTGELFF. The chain links TRBV27 to TRBJ2-2; D is uncertain. V lost 2 bases and J 4 bases, leaving 11 bases between the germline ends. The CDR3 has 15 amino acids. CDR1 and CDR2 (germline): MNHEY, SMNVEV (reference sequence).

This sequence joins TRBV27 and TRBJ2-7; TRBD2 matches 9 bases. Trimming at V came to 6 bases and at J to 4 bases, leaving 10 bases not matched to a gene. Germline V gene data show CDR1 as MNHEY and CDR2 as SMNVEV (reference sequence). CDR3 length equals 15 residues. The CDR3 nucleotides are TGTGCCAGCAGCCCAGATAGCGGGAGTAGGTACGAGCAGTACTTC. This gives the protein CASSPDSGSRYEQYF.

This clone occurred once. The gene calls are TRBV15 and TRBJ2-2; 7 nucleotides agree with TRBD1. CDR3 length: 17 amino acids. Germline assignment: CDR1 LNHNV and CDR2 YYDKDF (reference sequence). Losses at the gene ends were 1 base for V and 6 bases for J; bases not matched to a gene: 11. The CDR3 region is CATSRAGQAVSPGELFF. CDR3 DNA sequence: TGTGCCACCAGCAGAGCTGGACAGGCGGTTTCACCCGGGGAGCTGTTTTTT. Full variable domain (missing parts from reference TRBV15 and TRBJ2-2): DAMVIQNPRYQVTQFGKPVTLSCSQTLNHNVMYWYQQKSSQAPKLLFHYYDKDFNNEADTPDNFQSRRPNTSFCFLDIRSPGLGDTAMYLCATSRAGQAVSPGELFFGEGSRLTVL.

The chain carries TRBV2 and TRBJ1-5; D unclear. Trimming took 8 bases from V and 4 from J, leaving 18 bases between them. Germline V gene data show CDR1 as SNHLY and CDR2 as FYNNEI. The CDR3 runs 15 residues. This CDR3 is CASSDSGRLNQPQHF. For the CDR3, the DNA is TGTGCCAGCTCGGATTCAGGACGGCTAAATCAGCCCCAGCATTTT. The whole variable domain, filled in from reference TRBV2 and TRBJ1-5, reads EPEVTQTPSHQVTQMGQEVILRCVPISNHLYFYWYRQILGQKVEFLVSFYNNEISEKSEIFDDQFSVERPDGSNFTLKIRSTKLEDSAMYFCASSDSGRLNQPQHFGDGTRLSIL.

On this clone itself: Other DNA sequences in this specimen translate into the identical CDR3. J is TRBJ1-5 and V is TRBV5-6; D is perhaps TRBD1 (6 bases). The CDR3 covers 12 residues. Deletions cut 2 bases from V and 7 bases from J, with 7 bases between. CDR1 and CDR2 (germline): SGHDT, YYEEEE. For the CDR3, the DNA is TGTGCCAGCAGCTTCGGGGGCCAGCCCCAGCATTTT. Translation gives CASSFGGQPQHF.

This chain joins TRBV7-7 and TRBJ2-3; D is unresolved. CDR1 and CDR2 from the germline V gene are SSHAT and FNYEAQ (reference sequence). V lost 0 bases, J lost 1 base, and 8 bases lay in between. The CDR3 contains 15 residues. This CDR3 reads CASSLAQRGTDTQYF. In nucleotides, the CDR3 is TGTGCCAGCAGCTTAGCGCAACGCGGCACAGATACGCAGTATTTT.